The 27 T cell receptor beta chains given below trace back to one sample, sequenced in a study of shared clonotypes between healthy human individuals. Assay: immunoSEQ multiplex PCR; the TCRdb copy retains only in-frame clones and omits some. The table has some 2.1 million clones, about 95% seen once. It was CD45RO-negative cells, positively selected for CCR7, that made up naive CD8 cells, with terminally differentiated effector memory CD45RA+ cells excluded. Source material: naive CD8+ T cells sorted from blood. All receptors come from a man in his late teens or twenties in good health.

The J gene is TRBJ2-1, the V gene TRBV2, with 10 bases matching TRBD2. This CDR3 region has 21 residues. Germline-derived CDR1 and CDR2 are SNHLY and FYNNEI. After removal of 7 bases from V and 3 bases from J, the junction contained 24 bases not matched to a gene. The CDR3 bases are TGTGCCAGCATTTTCTCAGTTTCTAGCGGGAGCCGACCGGACTTCTACAATGAGCAGTTCTTC. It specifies CASIFSVSSGSRPDFYNEQFF.

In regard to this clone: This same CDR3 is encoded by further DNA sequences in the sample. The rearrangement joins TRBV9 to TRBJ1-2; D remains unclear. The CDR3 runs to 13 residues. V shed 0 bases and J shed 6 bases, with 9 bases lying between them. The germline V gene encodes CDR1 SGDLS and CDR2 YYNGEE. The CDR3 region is CASSVGVMDGYTF. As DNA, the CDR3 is TGTGCCAGCAGCGTAGGGGTTATGGATGGCTACACCTTC.

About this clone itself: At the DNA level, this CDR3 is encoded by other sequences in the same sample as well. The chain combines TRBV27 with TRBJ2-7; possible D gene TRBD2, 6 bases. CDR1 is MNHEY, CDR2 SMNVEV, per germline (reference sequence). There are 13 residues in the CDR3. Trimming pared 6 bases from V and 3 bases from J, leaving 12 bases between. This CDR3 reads CASRLAGGYEQYF. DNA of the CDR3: TGTGCCAGCAGACTAGCCGGGGGCTACGAGCAGTACTTC.

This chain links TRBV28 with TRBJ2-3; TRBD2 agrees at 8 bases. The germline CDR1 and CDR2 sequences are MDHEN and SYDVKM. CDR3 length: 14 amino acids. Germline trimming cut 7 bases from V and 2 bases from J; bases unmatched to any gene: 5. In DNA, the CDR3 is TGTGCCAGCATAAGGCGGGGGGACACAGATACGCAGTATTTT. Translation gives CASIRRGDTDTQYF.

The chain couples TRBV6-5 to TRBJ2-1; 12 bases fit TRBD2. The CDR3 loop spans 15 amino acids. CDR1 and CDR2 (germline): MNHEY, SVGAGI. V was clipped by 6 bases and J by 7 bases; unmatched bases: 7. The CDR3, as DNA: TGTGCCAGCAGCTTACTAGCGGGAGGCTCAAATGAGCAGTTCTTC. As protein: CASSLLAGGSNEQFF.

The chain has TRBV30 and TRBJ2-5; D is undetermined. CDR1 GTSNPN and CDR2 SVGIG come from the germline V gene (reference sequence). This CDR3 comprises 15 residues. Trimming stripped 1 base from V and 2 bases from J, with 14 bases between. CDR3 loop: CAWSADTDVQETQYF. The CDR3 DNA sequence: TGTGCCTGGAGTGCCGACACGGACGTACAAGAGACCCAGTACTTC.

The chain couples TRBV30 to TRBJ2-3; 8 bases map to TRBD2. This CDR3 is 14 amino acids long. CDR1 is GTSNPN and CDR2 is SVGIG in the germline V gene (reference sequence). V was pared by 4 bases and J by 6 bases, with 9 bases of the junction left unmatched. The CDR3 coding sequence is TGTGCCTGGACCCCTAGCGGGTCCTCGGATACGCAGTATTTT. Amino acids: CAWTPSGSSDTQYF.

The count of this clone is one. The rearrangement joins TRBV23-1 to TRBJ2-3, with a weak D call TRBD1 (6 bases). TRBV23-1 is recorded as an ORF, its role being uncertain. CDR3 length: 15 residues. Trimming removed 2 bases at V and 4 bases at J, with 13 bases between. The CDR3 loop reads CASSQPQGIADTQYF. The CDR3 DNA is TGCGCCAGCAGTCAACCACAGGGAATCGCAGATACGCAGTATTTT.

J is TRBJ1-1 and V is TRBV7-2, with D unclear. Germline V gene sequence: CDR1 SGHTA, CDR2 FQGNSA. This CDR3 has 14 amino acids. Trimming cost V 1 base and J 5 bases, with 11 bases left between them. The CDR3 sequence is CASSLVGLGTEAFF. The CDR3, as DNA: TGTGCCAGCAGCTTAGTGGGCTTGGGAACTGAAGCTTTCTTT.

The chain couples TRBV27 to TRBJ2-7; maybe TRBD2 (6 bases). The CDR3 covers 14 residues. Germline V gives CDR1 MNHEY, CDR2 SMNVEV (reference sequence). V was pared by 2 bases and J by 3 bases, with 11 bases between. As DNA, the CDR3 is TGTGCCAGCAGTTTAAGGCAGGGAGGCTACGAGCAGTACTTC. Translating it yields CASSLRQGGYEQYF.

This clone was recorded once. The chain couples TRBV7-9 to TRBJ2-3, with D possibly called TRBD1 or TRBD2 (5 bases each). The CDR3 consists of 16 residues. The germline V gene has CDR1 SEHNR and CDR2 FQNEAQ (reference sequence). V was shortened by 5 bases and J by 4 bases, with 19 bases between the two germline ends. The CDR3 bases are TGTGCCAGCAGCACTAACCCGGGACCGCCGGCAGATACGCAGTATTTT. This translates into CASSTNPGPPADTQYF. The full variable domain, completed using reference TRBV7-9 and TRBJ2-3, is DTGVSQNPRHKITKRGQNVTFRCDPISEHNRLYWYRQTLGQGPEFLTYFQNEAQLEKSRLLSDRFSAERPKGSFSTLEIQRTEQGDSAMYLCASSTNPGPPADTQYFGPGTRLTVL.

CDR3 in DNA: TGTGCCAGCAGTTTAGGGGCTAGCCGTGGGGAGCTGTTTTTT. This codes for CASSLGASRGELFF. V and J are TRBV27 and TRBJ2-2; D is tentatively TRBD1 or TRBD2 (5 bases each). V was pared by 2 bases and J by 8 bases, with 12 bases between. This CDR3 has 14 residues. CDR1 is MNHEY and CDR2 is SMNVEV in the germline V gene (reference sequence).

Here the CDR3 DNA reads TGCGCCAGCAGCCCGGATGGTCCGCCCCAGCATTTT. This encodes CASSPDGPPQHF. The V call is TRBV5-1, the J call TRBJ1-5, with D unresolved. Germline values: CDR1 SGHRS, CDR2 YFSETQ. The CDR3 runs 12 residues. The V gene lost 4 bases and the J gene lost 9 bases, with 11 bases spanning the gap.

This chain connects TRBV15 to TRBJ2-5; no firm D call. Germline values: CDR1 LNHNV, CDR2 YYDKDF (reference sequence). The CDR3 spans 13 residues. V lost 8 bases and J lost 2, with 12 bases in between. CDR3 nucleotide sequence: TGTGCCACCTCAGCAGAGTATCAAGAGACCCAGTACTTC. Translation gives CATSAEYQETQYF.

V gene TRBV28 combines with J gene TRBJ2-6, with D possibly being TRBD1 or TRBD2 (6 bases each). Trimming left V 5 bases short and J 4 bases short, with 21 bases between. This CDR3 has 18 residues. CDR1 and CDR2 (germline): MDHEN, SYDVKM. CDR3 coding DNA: TGTGCCAGCAGTCCAATTGGTCCGGGGGCCTCCGGGGCCAACGTCCTGACTTTC. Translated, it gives CASSPIGPGASGANVLTF.

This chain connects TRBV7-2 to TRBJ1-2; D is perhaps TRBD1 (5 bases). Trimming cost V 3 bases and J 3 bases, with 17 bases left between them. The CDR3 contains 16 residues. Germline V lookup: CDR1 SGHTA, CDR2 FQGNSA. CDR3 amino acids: CASSFGRDPGHYGYTF. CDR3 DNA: TGTGCCAGCAGCTTCGGTCGGGACCCTGGCCACTATGGCTACACCTTC.

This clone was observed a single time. The CDR3 bases are TGTGCCAGCAGCTTCAAAGGGGCAGAAGCTTTCTTT. It codes for CASSFKGAEAFF. The chain joins TRBV5-4 to TRBJ1-1, with a weak D call TRBD1 (5 bases). This CDR3 is 12 amino acids long. V was cut by 2 bases and J by 8 bases, with 10 bases left in between. Germline assignment: CDR1 SGHNT and CDR2 YYREEE (reference sequence).

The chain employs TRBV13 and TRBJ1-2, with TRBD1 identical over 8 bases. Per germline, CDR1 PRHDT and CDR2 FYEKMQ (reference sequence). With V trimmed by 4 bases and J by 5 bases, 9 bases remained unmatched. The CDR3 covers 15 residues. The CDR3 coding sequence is TGTGCCAGCAGCTACCCTCAGGGGGCGGGGTATGGCTACACCTTC. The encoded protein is CASSYPQGAGYGYTF.

CDR3 in DNA: TGTGCCAGCAGCTCCGGACTAGCGGGAGGGCCGGGATACAATGAGCAGTTCTTC. This sequence encodes CASSSGLAGGPGYNEQFF. V gene TRBV7-8 combines with J gene TRBJ2-1, with 15 bases fitting TRBD2. Germline-derived CDR1 and CDR2 are SGHVS and FQNEAQ. CDR3 length: 18 residues. Trimming cost V 4 bases and J 4 bases; bases outside gene matches: 8.

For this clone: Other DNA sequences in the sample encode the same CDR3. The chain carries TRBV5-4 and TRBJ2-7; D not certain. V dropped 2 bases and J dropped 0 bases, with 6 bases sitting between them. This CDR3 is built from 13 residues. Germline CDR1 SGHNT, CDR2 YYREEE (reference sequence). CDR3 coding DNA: TGTGCCAGCAGCTTTGGGGACTCCTACGAGCAGTACTTC. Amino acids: CASSFGDSYEQYF. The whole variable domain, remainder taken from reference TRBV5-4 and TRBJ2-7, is ETGVTQSPTHLIKTRGQQVTLRCSSQSGHNTVSWYQQALGQGPQFIFQYYREEENGRGNFPPRFSGLQFPNYSSELNVNALELDDSALYLCASSFGDSYEQYFGPGTRLTVT.

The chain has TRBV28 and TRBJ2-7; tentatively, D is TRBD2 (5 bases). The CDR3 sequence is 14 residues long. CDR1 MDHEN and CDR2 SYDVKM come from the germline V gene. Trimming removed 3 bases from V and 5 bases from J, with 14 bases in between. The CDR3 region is CASSFEGALHEQYF. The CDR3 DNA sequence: TGTGCCAGCAGTTTCGAGGGTGCCCTCCACGAGCAGTACTTC.

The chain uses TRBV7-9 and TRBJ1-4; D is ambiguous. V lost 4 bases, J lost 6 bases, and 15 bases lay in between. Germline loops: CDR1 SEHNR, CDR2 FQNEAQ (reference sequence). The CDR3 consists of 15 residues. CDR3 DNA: TGTGCCAGCAGCTCGCTTTCATTGGTTCATGAAAAACTGTTTTTT. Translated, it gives CASSSLSLVHEKLFF.

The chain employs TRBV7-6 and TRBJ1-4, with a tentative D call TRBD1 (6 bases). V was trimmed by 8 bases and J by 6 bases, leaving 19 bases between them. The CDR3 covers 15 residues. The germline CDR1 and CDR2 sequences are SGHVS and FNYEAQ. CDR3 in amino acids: CASSPSGGPDEKLFF. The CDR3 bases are TGTGCCAGCTCACCGTCGGGGGGGCCAGATGAAAAACTGTTTTTT.

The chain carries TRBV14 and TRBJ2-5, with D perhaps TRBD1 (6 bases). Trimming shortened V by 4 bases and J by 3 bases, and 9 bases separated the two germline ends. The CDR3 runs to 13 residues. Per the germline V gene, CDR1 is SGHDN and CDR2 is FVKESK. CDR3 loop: CASSPGQKETQYF. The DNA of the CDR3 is TGTGCCAGCAGCCCTGGACAGAAAGAGACCCAGTACTTC.

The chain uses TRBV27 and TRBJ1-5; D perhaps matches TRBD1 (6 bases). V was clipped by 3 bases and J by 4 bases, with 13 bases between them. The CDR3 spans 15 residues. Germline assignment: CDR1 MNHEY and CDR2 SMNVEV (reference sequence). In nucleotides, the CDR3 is TGTGCCAGCAGTTTGGGGGGCCTAGCAAATCAGCCCCAGCATTTT. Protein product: CASSLGGLANQPQHF.

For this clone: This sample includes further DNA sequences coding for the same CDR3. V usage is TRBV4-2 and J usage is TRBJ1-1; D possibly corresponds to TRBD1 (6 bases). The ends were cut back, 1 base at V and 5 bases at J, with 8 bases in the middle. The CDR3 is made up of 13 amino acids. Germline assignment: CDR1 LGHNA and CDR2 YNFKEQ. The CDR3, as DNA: TGTGCCAGCAGCCAAGGTAGGGGGACTGAAGCTTTCTTT. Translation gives CASSQGRGTEAFF.

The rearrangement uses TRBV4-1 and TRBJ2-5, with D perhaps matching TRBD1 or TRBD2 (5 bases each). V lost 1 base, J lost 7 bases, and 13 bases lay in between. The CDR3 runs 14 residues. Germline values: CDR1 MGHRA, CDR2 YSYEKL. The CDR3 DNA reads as TGCGCCAGCAGCCAAGCGGGACCGGACTGGACCCAGTACTTC. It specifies CASSQAGPDWTQYF.